These 15 T cell receptor beta chains came from one sample sequenced in a study of blood T cell repertoires in COVID-19. The table came from immunoSEQ multiplex PCR; TCRdb's copy has only in-frame clones and leaves some out. The table records roughly 84,000 clones, 65% to 85% of them present only once. The sequenced sample was peripheral blood. All receptors come from a woman of 80 years or more with acute or convalescent COVID-19.

This chain connects TRBV11-2 to TRBJ2-7, with D maybe TRBD2 (6 bases). Germline V gene data show CDR1 as SGHAT and CDR2 as FQNNGV. This CDR3 has 16 residues. V lost 1 base and J lost 2, with 15 bases in between. The CDR3 coding sequence is TGTGCCAGCAGCTTAGGTTTTGGCGGGGTCACCTACGAGCAGTACTTC. It specifies CASSLGFGGVTYEQYF.

The rearrangement uses TRBV11-2 and TRBJ1-4; 10 positions match TRBD1. The CDR3 totals 18 residues. V lost 1 base to trimming and J lost 5 bases; unmatched junction nucleotides: 10. Per the germline V gene, CDR1 is SGHAT and CDR2 is FQNNGV. CDR3 loop: CASSLAGTGALGNEKLFF. DNA for the CDR3: TGTGCCAGCAGCTTAGCCGGGACAGGGGCTTTGGGGAATGAAAAACTGTTTTTT.

The chain is built from TRBV3-1 (or the pseudogene TRBV3-2) and TRBJ2-3, with 8 bases fitting TRBD1. This CDR3 has 15 amino acids. Germline trimming cut 5 bases from V and 2 bases from J; bases unmatched to any gene: 6. The V gene's germline CDR1 is LGHDT and CDR2 YNNKEL (reference sequence). In DNA, the CDR3 is TGTGCCAGCAGCAACTTGGACAGGGCCACAGATACGCAGTATTTT. Protein product: CASSNLDRATDTQYF.

CDR3 in amino acids: CASSLDGGSYNEQFF. The CDR3, as DNA: TGTGCCAGCAGCTTGGACGGCGGCTCCTACAATGAGCAGTTCTTC. This chain joins TRBV5-8 and TRBJ2-1; D is ambiguous. Germline V gene sequence: CDR1 SGHTS, CDR2 YDEGEE. V lost 0 bases and J 0 bases, leaving 7 bases between the germline ends. The CDR3 has 15 amino acids.

With regard to this clone: A much larger clonotype is one base distant, so this may be a read error. Since no conserved phenylalanine or tryptophan closes the CDR3, a read error is the likely cause. The genes are TRBV18 and TRBJ1-2, with TRBD1 as a possible D gene (5 bases). The CDR3 has 15 residues. V lost 3 bases and J 1 base, leaving 12 bases between the germline ends. CDR1 KGHSH and CDR2 LQKENI come from the germline V gene. The CDR3 reads CASSPPGGDNYGYTS. For the CDR3, the DNA is TGTGCCAGCTCACCCCCGGGGGGTGATAACTATGGCTACACCTCC.

This clone was recorded only once. V and J are TRBV4-1 and TRBJ2-1; 10 bases fit TRBD2. Germline CDR1 MGHRA, CDR2 YSYEKL. This CDR3 has 15 residues. J gave up 9 bases and V 3 bases, and 8 bases lay outside the gene matches. This chain's CDR3 is CASSHAGTSVGEQFF. The CDR3 DNA is TGCGCCAGCAGCCACGCCGGGACTAGCGTTGGTGAGCAGTTCTTC.

V and J are TRBV6-5 and TRBJ1-1; D might be TRBD1 (6 bases). Trimming removed 6 bases at V and 4 bases at J, with 12 bases between. This CDR3 contains 13 residues. Germline lookup yields CDR1 MNHEY and CDR2 SVGAGI. The chain's CDR3 is CASRSGVPTEAFF. In DNA, the CDR3 is TGTGCCAGCAGGTCAGGGGTCCCCACTGAAGCTTTCTTT.

The V gene is TRBV7-6, the J gene TRBJ2-5, with 10 bases lining up with TRBD2. Per germline, CDR1 SGHVS and CDR2 FNYEAQ. The CDR3 loop spans 16 amino acids. V dropped 4 bases and J dropped 1; count of bases not matched to a gene: 6. The CDR3 is CASSSQAGGIQETQYF. For the CDR3, the DNA is TGTGCCAGCAGCTCCCAAGCGGGGGGGATCCAAGAGACCCAGTACTTC.

This chain links TRBV9 with TRBJ1-2; 10 bases align to TRBD1. V shed 2 bases, J shed 6 bases, and the junction held 10 bases outside the gene matches. The germline V gene has CDR1 SGDLS and CDR2 YYNGEE. The CDR3 totals 16 residues. CDR3: CASSVLSRDRGNGYTF. The CDR3 coding sequence is TGTGCCAGCAGCGTCCTAAGCCGGGACAGGGGCAATGGCTACACCTTC.

V usage is TRBV9 and J usage is TRBJ1-3; the D is unclear. CDR1 and CDR2 (germline): SGDLS, YYNGEE. V was cut by 0 bases and J by 1 base, with 8 bases left in between. There are 15 residues in the CDR3. As DNA, the CDR3 is TGTGCCAGCAGCGTAGCTTCGGTTTCTGGAAACACCATATATTTT. Protein product: CASSVASVSGNTIYF.

This clone appeared once. The chain combines TRBV7-9 with TRBJ2-3; the D gene is possibly TRBD2 (6 bases). The ends were cut back, 3 bases at V and 4 bases at J, with 8 bases in the middle. The CDR3 runs 13 residues. Germline V gene lookup returns CDR1 SEHNR and CDR2 FQNEAQ (reference sequence). The CDR3 spells CASSLAGPDTQYF. CDR3 bases: TGTGCCAGCAGCTTGGCGGGACCAGATACGCAGTATTTT. The entire variable domain, with the rest obtained from reference TRBV7-9 and TRBJ2-3, is as follows: DTGVSQNPRHKITKRGQNVTFRCDPISEHNRLYWYRQTLGQGPEFLTYFQNEAQLEKSRLLSDRFSAERPKGSFSTLEIQRTEQGDSAMYLCASSLAGPDTQYFGPGTRLTVL.

The J gene is TRBJ1-5, the V gene TRBV4-1; perhaps TRBD1 as D (6 bases). This CDR3 is built from 16 residues. With 2 bases removed from V and 9 bases from J, the gap between germline ends came to 20 bases. Looked up from germline, CDR1 is MGHRA and CDR2 is YSYEKL. The CDR3 coding sequence is TGCGCCAGCAGCCAACCAGACCCAGGGGATTATCGGCCCCAGCATTTT. Its protein product is CASSQPDPGDYRPQHF.

This clone appeared a few times. The gene calls are TRBV19 and TRBJ1-2; weak D call: TRBD1 (6 bases). V was shortened by 6 bases and J by 4 bases, with 12 bases between the two germline ends. This CDR3 region has 13 residues. The germline V gene has CDR1 LNHDA and CDR2 SQIVND (reference sequence). The CDR3: CASSPTGFYGYTF. In DNA, the CDR3 is TGTGCCAGTAGCCCGACAGGATTCTATGGCTACACCTTC.

V and J are TRBV5-1 and TRBJ2-7; TRBD2 aligns across 7 bases. J lost 1 base, V lost 5 bases, and 6 bases had no gene match. Germline assignment: CDR1 SGHRS and CDR2 YFSETQ. The CDR3 is made up of 14 amino acids. The CDR3 region has the DNA TGCGCCAGCAGGTACGAGCGGGGTTCCTACGAGCAGTACTTC. This sequence encodes CASRYERGSYEQYF.

The table lists this clone with a count of one. J is TRBJ2-1 and V is TRBV10-1; TRBD2 aligns across 15 bases. Unmatched junction bases numbered 3, after V lost 4 bases and J lost 8 bases. Germline V gene lookup returns CDR1 WNHNN and CDR2 SYGVQD (reference sequence). The CDR3 runs to 15 residues. CDR3 in amino acids: CASSGTSGGADEQFF. The CDR3 DNA is TGCGCCAGCAGTGGGACTAGCGGGGGGGCCGATGAGCAGTTCTTC.